This T cell receptor beta chain was recorded in a study of T-cell reconstitution after alpha-beta-depleted transplantation in children. Ten or more counts support this clonotype. The CDR3 spans 13 residues. Germline V gives CDR1 DFQATT, CDR2 SNEGSKA (reference sequence). The V segment lost 6 bases and the J segment 1 base; nucleotides outside the gene matches: 3. Using unique molecular identifiers, the investigators prepared the TCRbeta library. Using its own MiXCR run on the PCR reads, TCRdb lists one record per CDR3 protein. Of about 980,000 distinct CDR3 sequences in the sample, 25% to 30% were seen once.

V usage is TRBV20-1 and J usage is TRBJ1-3; the match to TRBD1 covers 7 bases. Sequenced here: PBMCs, mostly from graft donor cells, sampled 360 days after TCRalphabeta/CD19-depleted stem cell transplant. This receptor was identified in a boy under two years old who had a stem cell transplant for SCID, so the T cells may come from the graft donor. The CDR3 DNA sequence: TGCAGTGCCACAGGGGAATCTGGAAACACCATATATTTT. This codes for CSATGESGNTIYF.